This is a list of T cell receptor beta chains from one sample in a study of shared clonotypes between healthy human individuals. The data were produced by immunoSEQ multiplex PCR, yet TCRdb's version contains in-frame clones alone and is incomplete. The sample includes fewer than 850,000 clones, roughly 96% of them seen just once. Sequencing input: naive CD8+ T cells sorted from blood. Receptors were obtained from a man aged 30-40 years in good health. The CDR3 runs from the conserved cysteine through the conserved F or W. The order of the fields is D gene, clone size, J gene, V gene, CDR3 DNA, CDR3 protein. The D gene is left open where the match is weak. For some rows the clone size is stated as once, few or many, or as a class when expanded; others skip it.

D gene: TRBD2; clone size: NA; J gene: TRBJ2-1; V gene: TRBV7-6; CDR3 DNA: TGTGCCAGCAGCTTATACTCCGGGACTAGGGACAATGAGCAGTTCTTC; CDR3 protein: CASSLYSGTRDNEQFF
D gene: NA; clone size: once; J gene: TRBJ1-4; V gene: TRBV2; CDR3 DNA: TGTGCCAGCAGTGAGAGCGACCAACTGTTTTTT; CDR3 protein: CASSESDQLFF
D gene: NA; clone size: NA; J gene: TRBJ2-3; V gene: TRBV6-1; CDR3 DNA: TGTGCCAGCAGCCCCCGACCCAGCACAGATACGCAGTATTTT; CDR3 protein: CASSPRPSTDTQYF
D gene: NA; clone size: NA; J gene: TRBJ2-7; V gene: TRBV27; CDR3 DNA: TGTGCCAGCAGTTTAGTGGACAGTCCCTACGAGCAGTACTTC; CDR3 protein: CASSLVDSPYEQYF
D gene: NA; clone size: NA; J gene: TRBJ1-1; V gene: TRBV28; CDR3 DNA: TGTGCCAGCAGCCGTGAGGGTGGGGACAAGGCTTTCTTT; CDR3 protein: CASSREGGDKAFF
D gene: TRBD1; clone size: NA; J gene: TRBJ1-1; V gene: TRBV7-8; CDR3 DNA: TGTGCCAGCAGCTTAACAGGGGTCATGAGCACTGAAGCTTTCTTT; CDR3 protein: CASSLTGVMSTEAFF
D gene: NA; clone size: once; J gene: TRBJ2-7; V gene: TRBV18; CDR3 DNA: TGTGCCAGCTCGCCACCCAGCTCCTACGAGCAGTACTTC; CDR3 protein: CASSPPSSYEQYF
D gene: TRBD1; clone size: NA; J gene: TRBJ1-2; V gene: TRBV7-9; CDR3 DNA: TGTGCCAGCAGCTCCCTTCCGGGACAGAATGACTATGGCTACACCTTC; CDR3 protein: CASSSLPGQNDYGYTF
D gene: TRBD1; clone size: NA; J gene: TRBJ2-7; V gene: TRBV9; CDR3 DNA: TGTGCCAGCAGCGTAGGGACAGGAAACTCCTACGAGCAGTACTTC; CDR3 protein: CASSVGTGNSYEQYF
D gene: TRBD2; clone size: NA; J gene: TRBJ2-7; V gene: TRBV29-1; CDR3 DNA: TGCAGCGTTGGCGGACTAGCGGGGCTCAGCGACGAGCAGTACTTC; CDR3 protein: CSVGGLAGLSDEQYF
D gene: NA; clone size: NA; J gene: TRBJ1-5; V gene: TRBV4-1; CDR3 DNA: TGCGCCAGCAGCCCTGCAGGGGCACGTCAGCCCCAGCATTTT; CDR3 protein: CASSPAGARQPQHF
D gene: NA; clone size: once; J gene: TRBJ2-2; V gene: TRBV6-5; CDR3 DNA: TGTGCCAGCAGTTATGGCAGGGTTGACACCGGGGAGCTGTTTTTT; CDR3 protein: CASSYGRVDTGELFF
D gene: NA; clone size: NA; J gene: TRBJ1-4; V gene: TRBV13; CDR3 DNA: TGTGCCAGCAGCTCTCAATCGGGACGGAGTAATGAAAAACTGTTTTTT; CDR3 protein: CASSSQSGRSNEKLFF
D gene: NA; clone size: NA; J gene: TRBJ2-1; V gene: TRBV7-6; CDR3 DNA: TGTGCCAGCAGCTTAGGACAGGAAGAGCAGTTCTTC; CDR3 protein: CASSLGQEEQFF
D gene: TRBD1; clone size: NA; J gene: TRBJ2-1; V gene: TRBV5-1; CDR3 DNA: TGCGCCAGCAACAAGGGACAGAACAATGAGCAGTTCTTC; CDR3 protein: CASNKGQNNEQFF
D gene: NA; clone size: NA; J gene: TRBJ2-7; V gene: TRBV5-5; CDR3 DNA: TGTGCCAGCAGCGACCCCCGTGAGCAGTACTTC; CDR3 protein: CASSDPREQYF
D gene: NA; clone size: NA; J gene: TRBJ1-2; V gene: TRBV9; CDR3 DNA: TGTGCCAGCAGCGCCAACCTCGGGGGGAGTTATGGCTACACCTTC; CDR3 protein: CASSANLGGSYGYTF
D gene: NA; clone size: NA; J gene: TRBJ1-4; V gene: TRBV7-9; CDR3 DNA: TGTGCCAGCAGCTTACGGCAGGGCGAGGAAAAACTGTTTTTT; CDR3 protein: CASSLRQGEEKLFF
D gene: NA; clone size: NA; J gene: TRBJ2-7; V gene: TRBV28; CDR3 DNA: TGTGCCAGCGCCTTGGACGGGGAACGCTCCTACGAGCAGTACTTC; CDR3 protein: CASALDGERSYEQYF
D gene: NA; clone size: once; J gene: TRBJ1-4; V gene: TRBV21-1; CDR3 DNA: TGTGCCAGGACAGGGAATCCACGGTATGCGGCCAATGAAAAACTGTTTTTT; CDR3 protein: CARTGNPRYAANEKLFF
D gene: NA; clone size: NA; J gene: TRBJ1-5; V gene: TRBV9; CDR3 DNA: TGTGCCAGCGGGGGACAACAGGGGCCCCAGCATTTT; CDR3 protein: CASGGQQGPQHF
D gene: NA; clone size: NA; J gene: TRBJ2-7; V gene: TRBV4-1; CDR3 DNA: TGCGCCAGCAGCCAAAGGCTTAGCGGTACCTACGAGCAGTACTTC; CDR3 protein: CASSQRLSGTYEQYF
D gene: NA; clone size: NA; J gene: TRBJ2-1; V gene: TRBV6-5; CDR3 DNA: TGTGCCAGACCCGGCCGGGTCCTATACAATGAGCAGTTCTTC; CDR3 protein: CARPGRVLYNEQFF
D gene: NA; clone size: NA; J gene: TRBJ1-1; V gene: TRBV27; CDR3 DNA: TGTGCCAGCAGTGTGGGGTCTGAAGCTTTCTTT; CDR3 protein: CASSVGSEAFF
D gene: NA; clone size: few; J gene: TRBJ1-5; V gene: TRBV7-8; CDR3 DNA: TGTGCCAGCAGCTTAGGGACAATCAGCGGTCAGCCCCAGCATTTT; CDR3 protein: CASSLGTISGQPQHF
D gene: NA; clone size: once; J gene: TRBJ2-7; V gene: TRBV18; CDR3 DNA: TGTGCCAGCTCACCACCGGGTTGGATCTACGAGCAGTACTTC; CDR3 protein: CASSPPGWIYEQYF
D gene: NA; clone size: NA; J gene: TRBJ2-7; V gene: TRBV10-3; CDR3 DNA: TGTGCCGCCAAGGATGAGTTTCTGGGCGAGCAGTACTTC; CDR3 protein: CAAKDEFLGEQYF
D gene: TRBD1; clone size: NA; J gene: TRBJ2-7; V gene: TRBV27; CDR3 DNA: TGTGCCAGCAGTTCATACCGGGACAGGGGCTACGAGCAGTACTTC; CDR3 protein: CASSSYRDRGYEQYF
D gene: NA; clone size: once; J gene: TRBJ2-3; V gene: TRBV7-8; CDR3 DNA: TGTGCCAGCAGCTTGAGTCCGGGGTCCACAGATACGCAGTATTTT; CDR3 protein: CASSLSPGSTDTQYF
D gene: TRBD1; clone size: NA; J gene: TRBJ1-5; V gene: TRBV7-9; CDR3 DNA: TGTGCCAGCAGCTTAGGTCAGGGGGACCAGCCCCAGCATTTT; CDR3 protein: CASSLGQGDQPQHF
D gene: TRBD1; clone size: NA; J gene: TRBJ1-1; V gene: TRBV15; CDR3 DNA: TGTGCCACCAGCAGAGTGGGACAGGGCCTCTCTGAAGCTTTCTTT; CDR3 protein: CATSRVGQGLSEAFF
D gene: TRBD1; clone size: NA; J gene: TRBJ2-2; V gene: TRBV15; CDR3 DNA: TGTGCCACGATGACAGGGCCTGCGAGGACCGGGGAGCTGTTTTTT; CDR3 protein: CATMTGPARTGELFF
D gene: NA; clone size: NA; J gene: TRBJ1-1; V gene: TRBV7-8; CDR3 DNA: TGTGCCAGCAGCCCCCCGACAGGTTCGAACACTGAAGCTTTCTTT; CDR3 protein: CASSPPTGSNTEAFF
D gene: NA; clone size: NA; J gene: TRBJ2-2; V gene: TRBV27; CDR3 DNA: TGTGCCAGCAGTTTAATTTCTGGGACCCAGGGAGGCACCGGGGAGCTGTTTTTT; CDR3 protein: CASSLISGTQGGTGELFF
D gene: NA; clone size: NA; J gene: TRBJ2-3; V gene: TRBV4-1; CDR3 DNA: TGCGCCAGCAGCCAAGTTGGGCGGACAGATACGCAGTATTTT; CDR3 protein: CASSQVGRTDTQYF
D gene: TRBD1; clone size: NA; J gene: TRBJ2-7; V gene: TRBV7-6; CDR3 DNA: TGTGCCAGCAGCTTTAGGGCCAGGGGGCAGAACGAGCAGTACTTC; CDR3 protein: CASSFRARGQNEQYF
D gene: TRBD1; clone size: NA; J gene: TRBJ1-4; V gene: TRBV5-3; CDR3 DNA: TGTGCCAGAAGCCGTAAGACAGGGGAGGAAAAACTGTTTTTT; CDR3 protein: CARSRKTGEEKLFF
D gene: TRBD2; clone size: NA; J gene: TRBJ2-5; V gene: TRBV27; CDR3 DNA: TGTGCCAGCAGTACGGTACCCCGGACTAGCGGGGACTACTTC; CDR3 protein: CASSTVPRTSGDYF
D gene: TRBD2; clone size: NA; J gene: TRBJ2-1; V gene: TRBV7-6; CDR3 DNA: TGTGCCAGCAGCTTACGTTACCGCGGGAGGTCCTACAATGAGCAGTTCTTC; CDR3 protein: CASSLRYRGRSYNEQFF
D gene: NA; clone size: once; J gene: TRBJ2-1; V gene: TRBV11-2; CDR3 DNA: TGTGCCAGCAGCTTGTCCTGGAGGGACAATGAGCAGTTCTTC; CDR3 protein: CASSLSWRDNEQFF
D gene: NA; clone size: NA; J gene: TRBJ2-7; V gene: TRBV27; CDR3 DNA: TGTGCCAGCAGTTTCGGGCAGGGGCGGGGGGAGCAGTACTTC; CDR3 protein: CASSFGQGRGEQYF
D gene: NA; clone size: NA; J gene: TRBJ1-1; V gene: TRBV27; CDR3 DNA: TGTGCCAGCTACTCCGGGGTGAACACTGAAGCTTTCTTT; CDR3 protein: CASYSGVNTEAFF
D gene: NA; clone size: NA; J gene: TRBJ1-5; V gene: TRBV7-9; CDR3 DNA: TGTGCCAGCAGCCCCCCCGGGGGCAATCAGCCCCAGCATTTT; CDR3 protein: CASSPPGGNQPQHF
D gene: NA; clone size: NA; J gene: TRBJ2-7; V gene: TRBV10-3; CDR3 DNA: TGTGCCATCGCGTCCAGGGAACACGAGCAGTACTTC; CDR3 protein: CAIASREHEQYF
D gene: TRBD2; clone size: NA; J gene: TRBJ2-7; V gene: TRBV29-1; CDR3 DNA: TGCAGCGTTGGGGTAGCGGGAGGCTACGAGCAGTACTTC; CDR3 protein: CSVGVAGGYEQYF
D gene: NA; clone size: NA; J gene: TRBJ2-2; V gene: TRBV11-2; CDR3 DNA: TGTGCCAGCAGCTTCCAATTCGATCCTACCGGGGAGCTGTTTTTT; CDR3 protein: CASSFQFDPTGELFF
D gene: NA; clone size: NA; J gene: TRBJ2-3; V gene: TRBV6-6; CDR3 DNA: TGTGCCAGCAGCGGACCTCTCACAGATACGCAGTATTTT; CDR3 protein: CASSGPLTDTQYF
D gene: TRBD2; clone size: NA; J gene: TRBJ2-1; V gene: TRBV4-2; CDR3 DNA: TGTGCCAGCAGCCAAGATTTTGGGGGAGGGCCTAACGAAAACCAGTTCTTC; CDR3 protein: CASSQDFGGGPNENQFF
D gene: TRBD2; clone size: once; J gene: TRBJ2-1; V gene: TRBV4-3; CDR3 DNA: TGCGCCAGCAGCCACCCAAACCGGACTAGCGGGAGTAGGAATGAGCAGTTCTTC; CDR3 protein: CASSHPNRTSGSRNEQFF
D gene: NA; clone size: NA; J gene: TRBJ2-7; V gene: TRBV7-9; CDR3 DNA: TGTGCCAGCAGCTCAGGGCTCTCCTACGAGCAGTACTTC; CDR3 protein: CASSSGLSYEQYF
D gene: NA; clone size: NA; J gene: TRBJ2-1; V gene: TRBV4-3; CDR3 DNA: TGCGCCAGCAGCCAAGATGGGGGATACAGCTCCTACAATGAGCAGTTCTTC; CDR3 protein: CASSQDGGYSSYNEQFF